This T cell receptor beta chain stems from a study of T-cell reconstitution after alpha-beta-depleted transplantation in children. In this sample, this clonotype turned up a few times. The antigen is undetermined. Preparing the TCRbeta library involved the use of unique molecular identifiers. TCRdb fed the PCR reads into MiXCR, producing one record per CDR3 protein. Of just over 950,000 distinct CDR3 sequences listed, 25% to 35% are singletons. CDR3 size: 12 residues. Trimming left V 8 bases short and J 5 bases short, with 9 bases between. Germline V CDR1 and CDR2: WSHSY, SAAADI. Study-level points and caveats: The origin of alpha-beta T cells about two months after transplant was reportedly several hundred expanded graft clones. Diversity and T-cell counts at one year after transplant derived mostly from new T cells. Some patients showed high day-60 TCRbeta diversity, which derived from surviving recipient T cells and thymic progenitors.

The V and J genes are TRBV10-2 and TRBJ2-2; a possible D gene is TRBD1 (5 bases). This clonotype was sampled from a boy younger than two who had a stem cell transplant for SCID, so the T cells may come from the graft donor. The source material was PBMCs, mostly from graft donor cells, sampled 360 days after TCRalphabeta/CD19-depleted stem cell transplant. CDR3: CASQGWTGELFF. The DNA for the CDR3 is TGCGCCAGCCAGGGTTGGACCGGGGAGCTGTTTTTT.